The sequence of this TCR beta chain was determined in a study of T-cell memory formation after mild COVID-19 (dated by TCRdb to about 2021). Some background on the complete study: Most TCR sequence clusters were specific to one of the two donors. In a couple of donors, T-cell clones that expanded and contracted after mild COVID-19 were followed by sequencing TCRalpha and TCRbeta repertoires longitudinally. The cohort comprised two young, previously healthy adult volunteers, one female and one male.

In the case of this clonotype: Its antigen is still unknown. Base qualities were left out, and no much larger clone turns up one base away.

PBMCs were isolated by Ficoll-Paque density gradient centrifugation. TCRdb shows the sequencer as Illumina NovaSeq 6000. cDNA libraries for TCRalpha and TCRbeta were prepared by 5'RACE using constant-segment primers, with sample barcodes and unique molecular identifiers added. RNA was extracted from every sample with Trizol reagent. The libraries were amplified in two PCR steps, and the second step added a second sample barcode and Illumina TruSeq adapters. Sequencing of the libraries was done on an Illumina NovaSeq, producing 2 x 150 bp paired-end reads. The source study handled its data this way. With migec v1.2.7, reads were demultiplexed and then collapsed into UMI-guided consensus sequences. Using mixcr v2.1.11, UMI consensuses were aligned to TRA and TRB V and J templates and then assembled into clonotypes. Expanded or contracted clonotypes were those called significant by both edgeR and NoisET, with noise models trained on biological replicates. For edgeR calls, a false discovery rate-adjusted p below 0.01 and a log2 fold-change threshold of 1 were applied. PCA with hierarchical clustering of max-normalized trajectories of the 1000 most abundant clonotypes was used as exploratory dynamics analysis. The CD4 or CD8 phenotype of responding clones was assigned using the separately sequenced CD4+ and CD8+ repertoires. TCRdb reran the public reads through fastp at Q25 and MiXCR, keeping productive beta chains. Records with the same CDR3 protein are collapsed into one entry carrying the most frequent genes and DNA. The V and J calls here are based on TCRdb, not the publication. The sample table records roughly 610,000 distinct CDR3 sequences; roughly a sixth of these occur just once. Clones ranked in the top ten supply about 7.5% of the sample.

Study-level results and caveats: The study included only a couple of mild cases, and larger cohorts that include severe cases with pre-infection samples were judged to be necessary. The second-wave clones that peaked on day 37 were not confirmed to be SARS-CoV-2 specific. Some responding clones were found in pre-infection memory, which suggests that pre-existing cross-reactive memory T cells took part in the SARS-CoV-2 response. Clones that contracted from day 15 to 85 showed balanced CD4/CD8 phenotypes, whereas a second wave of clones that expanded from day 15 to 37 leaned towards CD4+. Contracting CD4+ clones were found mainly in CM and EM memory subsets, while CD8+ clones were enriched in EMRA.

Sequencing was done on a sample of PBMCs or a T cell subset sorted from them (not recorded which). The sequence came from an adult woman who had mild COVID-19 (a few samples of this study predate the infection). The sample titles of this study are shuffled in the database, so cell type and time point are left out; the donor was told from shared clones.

Read as DNA, the sequence is TGTGCCAGCAGAAATGGACAGGGAATCGACTATGGCTACACCTTC. Its translation is CASRNGQGIDYGYTF. The chain uses TRBV6-6 and TRBJ1-2, with 8 middle bases fitting TRBD1. Including cysteine and phenylalanine, the CDR3 has 15 amino acids. Left in the record is the CDR3 DNA by itself, 45 bases read in frame from the first base. In the germline V gene (reference sequence), CDR1 corresponds to MNHNY and CDR2 to SVGAGI. The germline V and J ends show losses of 6 bases and 3 bases respectively, and no gene match explains 9 bases of the junction.